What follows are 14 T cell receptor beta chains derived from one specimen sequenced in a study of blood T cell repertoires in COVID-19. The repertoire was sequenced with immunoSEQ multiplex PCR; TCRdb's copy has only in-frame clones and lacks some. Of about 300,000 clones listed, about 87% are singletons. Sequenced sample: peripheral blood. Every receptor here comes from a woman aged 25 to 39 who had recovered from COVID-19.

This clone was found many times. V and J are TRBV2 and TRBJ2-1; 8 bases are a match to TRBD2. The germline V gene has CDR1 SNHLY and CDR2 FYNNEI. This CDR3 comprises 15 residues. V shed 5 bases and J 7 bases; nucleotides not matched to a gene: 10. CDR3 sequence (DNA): TGTGCCAGCAGTTACCGGGGGGGGCGAGAGAATGAGCAGTTCTTC. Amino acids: CASSYRGGRENEQFF.

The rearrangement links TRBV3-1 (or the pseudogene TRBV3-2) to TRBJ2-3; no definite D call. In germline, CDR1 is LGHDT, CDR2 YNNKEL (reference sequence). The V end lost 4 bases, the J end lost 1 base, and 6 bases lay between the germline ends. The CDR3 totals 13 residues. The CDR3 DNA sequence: TGTGCCAGCAGCCCTACTGGCACAGATACGCAGTATTTT. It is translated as CASSPTGTDTQYF.

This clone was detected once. Here the CDR3 DNA reads TGTGCCAGCAGCTTCGGTAGTCTAGCGGGACGGTGGTTGTACTTC. Encoded protein: CASSFGSLAGRWLYF. The chain couples TRBV7-9 to TRBJ2-7; 9 bases are a match to TRBD2. With V trimmed by 3 bases and J by 12 bases, 15 bases remained unmatched. Germline V lookup: CDR1 SEHNR, CDR2 FQNEAQ (reference sequence). The CDR3 has 15 amino acids.

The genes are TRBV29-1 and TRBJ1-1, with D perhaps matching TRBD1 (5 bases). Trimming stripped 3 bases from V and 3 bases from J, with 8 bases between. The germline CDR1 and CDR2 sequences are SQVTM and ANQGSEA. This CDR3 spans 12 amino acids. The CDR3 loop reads CSVEGGDTEAFF. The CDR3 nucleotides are TGCAGCGTTGAGGGGGGGGACACTGAAGCTTTCTTT.

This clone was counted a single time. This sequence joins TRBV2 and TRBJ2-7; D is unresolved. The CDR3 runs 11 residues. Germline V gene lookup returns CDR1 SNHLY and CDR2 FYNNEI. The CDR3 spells CGVRSSYEQYF. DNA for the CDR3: TGTGGAGTTAGGAGCTCCTACGAGCAGTACTTC. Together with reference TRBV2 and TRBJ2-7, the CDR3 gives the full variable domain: EPEVTQTPSHQVTQMGQEVILRCVPISNHLYFYWYRQILGQKVEFLVSFYNNEISEKSEIFDDQFSVERPDGSNFTLKIRSTKLEDSAMYFCGVRSSYEQYFGPGTRLTVT.

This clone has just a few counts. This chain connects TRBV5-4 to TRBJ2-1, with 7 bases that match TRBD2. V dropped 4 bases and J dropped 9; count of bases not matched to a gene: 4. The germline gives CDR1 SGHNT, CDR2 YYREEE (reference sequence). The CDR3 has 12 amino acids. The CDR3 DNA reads TGTGCCAGCAGCCCCACGGGGGGTGAGCAGTTCTTC. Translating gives CASSPTGGEQFF.

The CDR3: CASSSGLQETQYF. The CDR3 nucleotides read TGTGCCAGCAGCTCGGGACTTCAAGAGACCCAGTACTTC. V is TRBV9 and J is TRBJ2-5, with D possibly TRBD2 on 6 matching bases. CDR3 size: 13 residues. The V and J ends lost 4 bases and 2 bases respectively, with 9 bases between them. Germline assignment: CDR1 SGDLS and CDR2 YYNGEE.

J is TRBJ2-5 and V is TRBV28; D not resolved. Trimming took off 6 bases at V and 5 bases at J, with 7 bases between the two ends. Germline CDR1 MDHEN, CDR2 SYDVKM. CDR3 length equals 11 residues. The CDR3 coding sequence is TGTGCCAGCAGCCTAACCGAGACCCAGTACTTC. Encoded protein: CASSLTETQYF.

This CDR3 reads CARQQGTGQETQYF. The CDR3, as DNA: TGTGCCCGTCAGCAGGGTACAGGCCAAGAGACCCAGTACTTC. The V call is TRBV2, the J call TRBJ2-5; D is perhaps TRBD1 (5 bases). CDR1 and CDR2 from the germline V gene are SNHLY and FYNNEI. Trimming cost V 11 bases and J 1 base, with 17 bases left between them. The CDR3 is made up of 14 amino acids.

In DNA, the CDR3 is TGCGCCAGCAGCTTGGGTTTCCGGACCGGGGAGCTGTTTTTT. Amino acids: CASSLGFRTGELFF. This chain joins TRBV5-1 and TRBJ2-2; D gene ambiguous. Germline V gene data show CDR1 as SGHRS and CDR2 as YFSETQ. Trimming shortened V by 0 bases and J by 5 bases, and 8 bases separated the two germline ends. This CDR3 region has 14 residues.

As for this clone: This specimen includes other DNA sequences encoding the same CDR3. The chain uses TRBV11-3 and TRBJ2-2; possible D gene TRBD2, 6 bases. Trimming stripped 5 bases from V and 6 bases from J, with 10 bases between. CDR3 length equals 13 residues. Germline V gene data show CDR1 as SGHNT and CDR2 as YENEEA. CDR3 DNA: TGTGCCAGCAGCCCCCCGGGGGCCGGGGAGCTGTTTTTT. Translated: CASSPPGAGELFF. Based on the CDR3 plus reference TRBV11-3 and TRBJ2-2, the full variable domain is EAGVVQSPRYKIIEKKQPVAFWCNPISGHNTLYWYLQNLGQGPELLIRYENEEAVDDSQLPKDRFSAERLKGVDSTLKIQPAELGDSAVYLCASSPPGAGELFFGEGSRLTVL.

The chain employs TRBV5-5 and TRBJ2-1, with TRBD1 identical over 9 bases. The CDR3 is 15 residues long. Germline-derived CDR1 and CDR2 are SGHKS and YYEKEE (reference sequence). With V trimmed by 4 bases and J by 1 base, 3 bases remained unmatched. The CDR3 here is CASSPGTGSYNEQFF. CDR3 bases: TGTGCCAGCAGCCCCGGGACAGGGTCCTACAATGAGCAGTTCTTC.

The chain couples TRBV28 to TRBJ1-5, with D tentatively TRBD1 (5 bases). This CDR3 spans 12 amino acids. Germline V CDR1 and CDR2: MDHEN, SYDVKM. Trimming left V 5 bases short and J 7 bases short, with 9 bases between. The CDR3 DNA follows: TGTGCCAGCAGTCACAGGACACAGCCCCAGCATTTT. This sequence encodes CASSHRTQPQHF.

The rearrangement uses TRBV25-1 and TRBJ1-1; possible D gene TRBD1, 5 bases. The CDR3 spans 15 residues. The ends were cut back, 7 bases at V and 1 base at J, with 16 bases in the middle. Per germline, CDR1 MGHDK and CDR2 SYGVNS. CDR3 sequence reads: CASTGGGWRNTEAFF. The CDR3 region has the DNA TGTGCCAGCACCGGTGGGGGGTGGAGGAACACTGAAGCTTTCTTT. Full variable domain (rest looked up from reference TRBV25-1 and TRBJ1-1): EADIYQTPRYLVIGTGKKITLECSQTMGHDKMYWYQQDPGMELHLIHYSYGVNSTEKGDLSSESTVSRIRTEHFPLTLESARPSHTSQYLCASTGGGWRNTEAFFGQGTRLTVV.